These 21 T cell receptor beta chains were all obtained from the same sample, sequenced in a study of blood T cell repertoires in COVID-19. Some clones are missing from TCRdb's copy, which holds only in-frame ones; the method was immunoSEQ multiplex PCR. The sample records 180,000 or so clones, less than 80% being singletons. The source material was peripheral blood. The receptor set was obtained from a man aged 50-60 years who had recovered from COVID-19.

In DNA form, the CDR3 reads TGTGCCACCAGTGATCACAGGGGGCGCGCCAATGAGCAGTTCTTC. Its protein product is CATSDHRGRANEQFF. The chain combines TRBV24-1 with TRBJ2-1; 9 nucleotides match TRBD1. The CDR3 spans 15 residues. V was clipped by 3 bases and J by 6 bases; unmatched bases: 5. From germline, CDR1 is KGHDR and CDR2 SFDVKD.

This chain uses TRBV7-3 with TRBJ2-3; TRBD2 agrees at 10 bases. Germline trimming cut 0 bases from V and 6 bases from J; bases unmatched to any gene: 6. This CDR3 spans 16 amino acids. The germline CDR1 and CDR2 sequences are SGHTA and FQGTGA. The CDR3 bases are TGTGCCAGCAGCTTAACCCTAGCGGGAGAGTTTGATACGCAGTATTTT. This gives the protein CASSLTLAGEFDTQYF.

The V gene is TRBV19, the J gene TRBJ2-7; 14 positions match TRBD2. This CDR3 region has 21 residues. Losses at the gene ends were 4 bases for V and 1 base for J; bases not matched to a gene: 18. CDR1 LNHDA and CDR2 SQIVND come from the germline V gene (reference sequence). CDR3 sequence reads: CASSKTGTGGLAGARSYEQYF. In nucleotides, the CDR3 is TGTGCCAGTAGTAAAACCGGGACAGGGGGACTAGCGGGAGCCAGATCCTACGAGCAGTACTTC.

On this clone: The same CDR3 arises from other DNA sequences in this sample as well. The chain joins TRBV6-5 to TRBJ1-1, with D possibly TRBD1 on 5 matching bases. V lost 6 bases to trimming and J lost 1 base, with 9 bases between them. Looked up from germline, CDR1 is MNHEY and CDR2 is SVGAGI. The CDR3 has 13 amino acids. CDR3 in amino acids: CASRNRRNTEAFF. The CDR3 DNA follows: TGTGCCAGCAGAAACAGGAGGAACACTGAAGCTTTCTTT.

The chain links TRBV7-9 to TRBJ2-2, with TRBD1 identical over 7 bases. Per the germline V gene, CDR1 is SEHNR and CDR2 is FQNEAQ (reference sequence). The junction had 11 bases not matched to a gene; V was cut back by 4 bases and J by 3 bases. This CDR3 contains 17 residues. The CDR3 here is CASSSRLGGRYTGELFF. As DNA, the CDR3 is TGTGCCAGCAGCTCCCGCTTAGGGGGCCGATACACCGGGGAGCTGTTTTTT. The variable domain in full, completed from reference TRBV7-9 and TRBJ2-2, reads DTGVSQNPRHKITKRGQNVTFRCDPISEHNRLYWYRQTLGQGPEFLTYFQNEAQLEKSRLLSDRFSAERPKGSFSTLEIQRTEQGDSAMYLCASSSRLGGRYTGELFFGEGSRLTVL.

The V call is TRBV5-1, the J call TRBJ2-7; no firm D call. Germline V CDR1 and CDR2: SGHRS, YFSETQ. The CDR3 has 16 amino acids. V was trimmed by 0 bases and J by 0 bases, leaving 13 bases between them. The CDR3 DNA follows: TGCGCCAGCAGCTTGGCTTTTTACGGAGCCTCCTACGAGCAGTACTTC. Encoded protein: CASSLAFYGASYEQYF.

The J gene is TRBJ1-5, the V gene TRBV6-5, with D maybe TRBD1 (5 bases). The CDR3 covers 14 residues. Germline CDR1 is MNHEY and CDR2 is SVGAGI. The ends were cut back, 5 bases at V and 1 base at J, with 9 bases in the middle. The CDR3 coding sequence is TGTGCCAGCAGTCAACAGGCAAGCAATCAGCCCCAGCATTTT. Translated, it gives CASSQQASNQPQHF.

This clone was seen only a few times. V is TRBV19 and J is TRBJ2-2; no reliable D call. V gave up 9 bases and J gave up 3 bases, with 14 bases separating them. CDR1 and CDR2 from the germline V gene are LNHDA and SQIVND (reference sequence). This CDR3 contains 14 residues. The CDR3 loop reads CASKNPGYTGELFF. The CDR3 DNA follows: TGTGCCAGCAAAAACCCGGGTTACACCGGGGAGCTGTTTTTT.

The table lists this clone with a few counts. The V gene is TRBV18, the J gene TRBJ1-2; weak D call: TRBD1 (6 bases). V dropped 4 bases and J dropped 4 bases, with 16 bases sitting between them. This CDR3 comprises 15 residues. Germline assignment: CDR1 KGHSH and CDR2 LQKENI. The chain's CDR3 is CASSLAAGAGYGYTF. CDR3 in DNA: TGTGCCAGCTCACTCGCTGCGGGGGCCGGCTATGGCTACACCTTC.

The rearrangement uses TRBV29-1 and TRBJ1-1, with D unresolved. Germline V CDR1 and CDR2: SQVTM, ANQGSEA. The CDR3 is 13 amino acids. V was shortened by 2 bases and J by 1 base, with 8 bases between the two germline ends. The CDR3 is CSVEHFQNTEAFF. CDR3 DNA: TGCAGCGTTGAACATTTCCAGAACACTGAAGCTTTCTTT.

The chain recombines TRBV11-1 with TRBJ1-2; D is uncertain. Germline values: CDR1 SGHAT, CDR2 FQDESV (reference sequence). This CDR3 has 12 residues. V dropped 2 bases and J dropped 4 bases, with 5 bases sitting between them. The CDR3 here is CASSLSGYGYTF. CDR3 DNA sequence: TGTGCCAGCAGCTTATCGGGCTATGGCTACACCTTC.

The V call is TRBV12-3 or TRBV12-4, the J call TRBJ2-7, with D maybe TRBD2 (7 bases). This CDR3 has 13 residues. Trimming shortened V by 7 bases and J by 11 bases, and 21 bases separated the two germline ends. CDR3 nucleotide sequence: TGTGCCAGCAAGGAGGGTTATACAGGGAGGGAGTACTTC. Protein product: CASKEGYTGREYF.

CDR3 sequence: CASSSPGGWEKLFF. In DNA form, the CDR3 reads TGTGCCAGCAGTTCTCCGGGGGGGTGGGAAAAACTGTTTTTT. The gene calls are TRBV28 and TRBJ1-4, with D possibly matching TRBD1 (5 bases). The germline V and J ends were trimmed by 4 bases and 8 bases, with 14 bases remaining between them. The germline gives CDR1 MDHEN, CDR2 SYDVKM. The CDR3 consists of 14 residues.

The chain couples TRBV19 to TRBJ1-6; no clear D. CDR1 is LNHDA, CDR2 SQIVND, per germline (reference sequence). V gave up 4 bases and J gave up 5 bases, with 9 bases separating them. The CDR3 contains 14 residues. The CDR3 protein is CASSSGRNNSPLHF. The DNA of the CDR3 is TGTGCCAGTAGTAGCGGGCGGAATAATTCACCCCTCCACTTT.

The V and J genes are TRBV12-5 and TRBJ1-3, with D perhaps matching TRBD1 (5 bases). The V gene's germline CDR1 is LGHNT and CDR2 FRNRAP. CDR3 length: 15 amino acids. Trimming pared 2 bases from V and 3 bases from J, leaving 11 bases between. The DNA for the CDR3 is TGTGCTAGTGGTTTGTGGGGCGTGAGTGGAAACACCATATATTTT. It encodes CASGLWGVSGNTIYF.

This chain connects TRBV27 to TRBJ2-3; 16 bases fit TRBD2. With V trimmed by 8 bases and J by 6 bases, 11 bases remained unmatched. This CDR3 is 17 amino acids long. Per the germline V gene, CDR1 is MNHEY and CDR2 is SMNVEV (reference sequence). CDR3 region: CASSRGLAGGLMDTQYF. For the CDR3, the DNA is TGTGCCAGCTCTCGGGGACTAGCGGGAGGGCTGATGGATACGCAGTATTTT.

This clone was seen a single time. The chain combines TRBV5-6 with TRBJ2-5, with D possibly TRBD2 on 6 matching bases. Trimming cost V 1 base and J 4 bases, with 11 bases left between them. Germline values: CDR1 SGHDT, CDR2 YYEEEE. The CDR3 contains 14 residues. The CDR3 coding sequence is TGTGCCAGCAGCTTGATGACTAGAGGAGAGACCCAGTACTTC. Translating it yields CASSLMTRGETQYF.

The CDR3 is CASSPGTGENWNGYTF. In DNA form, the CDR3 reads TGTGCCAGCAGCCCCGGGACAGGGGAGAATTGGAATGGCTACACCTTC. The chain recombines TRBV5-4 with TRBJ1-2; 10 positions match TRBD1. CDR1 SGHNT and CDR2 YYREEE come from the germline V gene (reference sequence). V was pared by 4 bases and J by 6 bases, with 12 bases of the junction left unmatched. CDR3 length: 16 amino acids.

This clone was counted once. J is TRBJ1-2 and V is TRBV19, with 7 positions matching TRBD1. There are 15 residues in the CDR3. Losses at the gene ends were 10 bases for V and 0 bases for J; bases not matched to a gene: 11. Germline CDR1 LNHDA, CDR2 SQIVND (reference sequence). CDR3 loop: CATHPRQGTNYGYTF. CDR3 DNA sequence: TGTGCCACCCATCCTCGACAGGGTACTAACTATGGCTACACCTTC. The entire variable domain, with the rest obtained from reference TRBV19 and TRBJ1-2, is as follows: DGGITQSPKYLFRKEGQNVTLSCEQNLNHDAMYWYRQDPGQGLRLIYYSQIVNDFQKGDIAEGYSVSREKKESFPLTVTSAQKNPTAFYLCATHPRQGTNYGYTFGSGTRLTVV.

The chain combines TRBV6-5 with TRBJ2-3; 10 bases match TRBD2. V shed 3 bases and J 4 bases; nucleotides not matched to a gene: 7. The germline CDR1 and CDR2 sequences are MNHEY and SVGAGI. The CDR3 contains 16 residues. DNA for the CDR3: TGTGCCAGCAGTTATCACGTAGCGGGAGGTGCAGATACGCAGTATTTT. This gives the protein CASSYHVAGGADTQYF.

The chain links TRBV2 to TRBJ1-2; TRBD1 matches at 8 bases. Germline CDR1 and CDR2: SNHLY and FYNNEI. V lost 0 bases to trimming and J lost 4 bases; unmatched junction nucleotides: 16. The CDR3 is 19 residues long. CDR3 residues: CASSEALYRGSPPGYGYTF. The CDR3 nucleotides are TGTGCCAGCAGTGAAGCGCTTTACAGGGGGAGCCCACCTGGCTATGGCTACACCTTC.